This T cell receptor (beta chain) was observed in a study of blood T cell repertoires in COVID-19. Individuals aged about 18 to 89 years were recruited from 24 US areas. Cohort assignment relied on participant-reported clinical history. Clones were read by immunoSEQ multiplex PCR, and TCRdb kept only the in-frame ones, dropping some. The sample has 250,000 to 350,000 clones, 90% seen once; the top ten hold 1.7%. This sequence was found in a woman younger than 30 with acute COVID-19. The sequencing input was PBMCs or T cells enriched from blood (not recorded which).

The CDR3, as DNA: TGTGCCAGCAGCGGACAGGGGGCGTGGGATAAGGCTTTCTTT. Translating gives CASSGQGAWDKAFF. The chain joins TRBV9 to TRBJ1-1, with 10 positions matching TRBD1. Trimming took 3 bases from V and 11 from J; bases not matched to a gene: 10. The length of the CDR3 is 14 residues. CDR1 SGDLS and CDR2 YYNGEE come from the germline V gene.